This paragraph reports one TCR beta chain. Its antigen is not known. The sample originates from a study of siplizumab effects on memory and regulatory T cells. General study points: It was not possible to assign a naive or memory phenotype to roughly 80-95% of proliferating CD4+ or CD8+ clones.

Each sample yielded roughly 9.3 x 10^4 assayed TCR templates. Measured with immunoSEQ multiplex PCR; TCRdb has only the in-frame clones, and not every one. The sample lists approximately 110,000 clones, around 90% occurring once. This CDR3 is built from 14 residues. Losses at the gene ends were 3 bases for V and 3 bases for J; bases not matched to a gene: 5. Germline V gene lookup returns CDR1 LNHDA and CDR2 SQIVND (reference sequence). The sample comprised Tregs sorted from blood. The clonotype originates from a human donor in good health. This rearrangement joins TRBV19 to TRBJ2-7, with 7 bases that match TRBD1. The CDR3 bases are TGTGCCAGTAGTATTCCAGGGGGTCGCTACGAGCAGTACTTC. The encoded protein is CASSIPGGRYEQYF.